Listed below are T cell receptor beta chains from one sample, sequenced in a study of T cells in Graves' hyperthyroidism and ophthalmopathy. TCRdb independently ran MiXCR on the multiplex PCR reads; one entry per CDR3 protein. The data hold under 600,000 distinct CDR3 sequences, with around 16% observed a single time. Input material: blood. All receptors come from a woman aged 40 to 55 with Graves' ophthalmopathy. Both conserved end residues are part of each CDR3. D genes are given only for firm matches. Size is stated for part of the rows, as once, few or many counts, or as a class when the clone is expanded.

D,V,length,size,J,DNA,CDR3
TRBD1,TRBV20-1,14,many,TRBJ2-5,TGCAGTGCTCAGCCGGGACAGGGAGCGGAGACCCAGTACTTC,CSAQPGQGAETQYF
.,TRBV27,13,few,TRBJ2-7,TGTGCCAGCAGACGACAGGACTCCTACGAGCAGTACTTC,CASRRQDSYEQYF
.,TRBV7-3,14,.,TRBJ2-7,TGTGCCAGCAGCTCCAGAGCCCCAGCGGCCGAGCAGTACTTC,CASSSRAPAAEQYF
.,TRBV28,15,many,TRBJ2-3,TGTGCCAGCAGTCGTTGGGCCACTAGCACAGATACGCAGTATTTT,CASSRWATSTDTQYF
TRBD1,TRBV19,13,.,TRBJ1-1,TGTGCCAGTAGTGGACAGGGATACACTGAAGCTTTCTTT,CASSGQGYTEAFF
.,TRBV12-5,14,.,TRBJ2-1,TGTGCTAGTGGCCCCGGACAGACATTTAATGAGCAGTTCTTC,CASGPGQTFNEQFF
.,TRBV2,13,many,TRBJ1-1,TGTGCCAGCGGCGGGACTCACAACACTGAAGCTTTCTTT,CASGGTHNTEAFF
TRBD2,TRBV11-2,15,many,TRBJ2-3,TGTGCCAGCAGCCCTAGCGGGGGGATCGAGGATACGCAGTATTTT,CASSPSGGIEDTQYF
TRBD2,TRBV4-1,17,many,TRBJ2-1,TGCGCCAGCAGCCAAGCCCTAGCGGGAGCGGCCTACAATGAGCAGTTCTTC,CASSQALAGAAYNEQFF
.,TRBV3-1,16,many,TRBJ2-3,TGTGCCAGCAGCCAATGGGGGGCCGCTAGCACAGATACGCAGTATTTT,CASSQWGAASTDTQYF
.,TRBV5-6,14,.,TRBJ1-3,TGTGCCAGCAGCTTGCCCGGGACCGGAAACACCATATATTTT,CASSLPGTGNTIYF
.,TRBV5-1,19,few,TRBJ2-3,TGCGCCAGCAGCTTGGTTGTTGACTCTGGTTCAGCCCACACAGATACGCAGTATTTT,CASSLVVDSGSAHTDTQYF
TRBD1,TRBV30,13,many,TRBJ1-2,TGTGCCTGGAAACGGACAGGGTTCTATGGCTACACCTTC,CAWKRTGFYGYTF
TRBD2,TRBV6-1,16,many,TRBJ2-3,TGTGCCAGCAGTCTCAGGACTAGCGGGGGCACAGATACGCAGTATTTT,CASSLRTSGGTDTQYF
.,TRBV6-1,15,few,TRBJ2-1,TGTGCCAGCAGTGAAGCGCAATTCAGGGGCAATGAGCAGTTCTTC,CASSEAQFRGNEQFF
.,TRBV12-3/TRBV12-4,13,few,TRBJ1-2,TGTGCCAGCAGGACAGCCCTCGGCTATGGCTACACCTTC,CASRTALGYGYTF
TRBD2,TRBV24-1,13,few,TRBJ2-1,TGTGCCACCAGTGACCCCCCGGGGGGTAGGCAGTTCTTC,CATSDPPGGRQFF
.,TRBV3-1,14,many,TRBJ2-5,TGTGCCAGCAGCCAAAGATCCGGGGCGGAGACCCAGTACTTC,CASSQRSGAETQYF
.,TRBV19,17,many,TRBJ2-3,TGTGCCAGTAGTGTCCGTACAGCGGCCCTTACGACAGATACGCAGTATTTT,CASSVRTAALTTDTQYF
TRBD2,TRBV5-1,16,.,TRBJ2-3,TGCGCCAGCAGCTTAGGACTAGCGACCGACACAGATACGCAGTATTTT,CASSLGLATDTDTQYF
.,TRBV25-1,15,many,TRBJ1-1,TGTGCCAGCAGGGAAGGGATGGCGGCGGACACTGAAGCTTTCTTT,CASREGMAADTEAFF
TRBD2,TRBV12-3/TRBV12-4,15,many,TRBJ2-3,TGTGCCAGCAGTTTTAGCGGGGGGGCATCAGATACGCAGTATTTT,CASSFSGGASDTQYF
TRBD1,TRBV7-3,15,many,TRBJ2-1,TGTGCCAGCAGCTGGGTGGCAGGGGGTAACAATGAGCAGTTCTTC,CASSWVAGGNNEQFF
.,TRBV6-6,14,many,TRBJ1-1,TGTGCCAGCAGTTACTCACGGGCGGGCACTGAAGCTTTCTTT,CASSYSRAGTEAFF
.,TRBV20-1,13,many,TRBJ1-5,TGCAGTGCTAGCCCACAGGGACATCAGCCCCAGCATTTT,CSASPQGHQPQHF
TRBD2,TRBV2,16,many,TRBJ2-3,TGTGCCAGCAGTAGCGGGAGGGCCTCCGTGGCAGATACGCAGTATTTT,CASSSGRASVADTQYF
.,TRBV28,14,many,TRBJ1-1,TGTGCCAGCACCTCTTTTAGGGGGTACACTGAAGCTTTCTTT,CASTSFRGYTEAFF
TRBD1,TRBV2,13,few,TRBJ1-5,TGTGCCAGCAGACGCGGGACAGTGGAGCCCCAGCATTTT,CASRRGTVEPQHF
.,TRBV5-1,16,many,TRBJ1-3,TGCGCCAGCAGCTTGCGACAACGGAGCTCTGGAAACACCATATATTTT,CASSLRQRSSGNTIYF
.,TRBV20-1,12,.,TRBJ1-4,TGCAGTGCTCGTCCAACTAATGAAAAACTGTTTTTT,CSARPTNEKLFF
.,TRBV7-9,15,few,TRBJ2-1,TGTGCCAGCAGCTTGGATGGGGGGAAGAACAATGAGCAGTTCTTC,CASSLDGGKNNEQFF
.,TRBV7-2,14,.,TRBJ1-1,TGTGCCAGCAGCTGGACGGATTCGAACACTGAAGCTTTCTTT,CASSWTDSNTEAFF
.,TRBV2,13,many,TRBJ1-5,TGTGCCAGCAGTGGGAACTCGGGTCAGCCCCAGCATTTT,CASSGNSGQPQHF
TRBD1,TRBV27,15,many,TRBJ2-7,TGTGCCAGCAGTTCCGGACAGGGGGAGTCAAACGAGCAGTACTTC,CASSSGQGESNEQYF
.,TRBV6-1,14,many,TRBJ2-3,TGTGCCAGCAGTTCTAGCTTAAGCACAGATACGCAGTATTTT,CASSSSLSTDTQYF
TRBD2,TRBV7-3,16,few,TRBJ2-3,TGTGCCAGCAGCTTAACAGTAGCGGGGGGCCAAGATACGCAGTATTTT,CASSLTVAGGQDTQYF
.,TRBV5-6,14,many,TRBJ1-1,TGTGCCAGCAGCTTGGAGAGTATGAACGTTAGAGCTTTCTTT,CASSLESMNVRAFF
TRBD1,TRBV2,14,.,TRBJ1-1,TGTGCCAGCAGCATGGGACAGGGTGAAGCTGAAGCTTTCTTT,CASSMGQGEAEAFF
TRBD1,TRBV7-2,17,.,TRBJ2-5,TGTGCCAGCAGCTTTTCCTCCGGGACAGGGGGCAGGGAGACCCAGTACTTC,CASSFSSGTGGRETQYF
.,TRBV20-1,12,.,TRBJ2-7,TGCAGTGCTTCGCATCCATCTGGCGAGCAGTACTTC,CSASHPSGEQYF
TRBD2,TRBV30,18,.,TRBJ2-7,TGTGCCTGGAGTGTAAGGGGGGGACTAGCGGCCAGCTCCTACGAGCAGTACTTC,CAWSVRGGLAASSYEQYF
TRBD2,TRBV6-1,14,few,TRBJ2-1,TGTGCCAGCAGGGGGACTAGCGGGGTGAATGAGCAGTTCTTC,CASRGTSGVNEQFF
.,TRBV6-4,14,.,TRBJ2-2,TGTGCCAGCAGACCCGACAGACACACCGGGGAGCTGTTTTTT,CASRPDRHTGELFF
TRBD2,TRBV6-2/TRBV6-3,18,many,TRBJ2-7,TGTGCCAGCACTACCCGGCTAGCGGGAAGGATAAGCCAGTACGAGCAGTACTTC,CASTTRLAGRISQYEQYF